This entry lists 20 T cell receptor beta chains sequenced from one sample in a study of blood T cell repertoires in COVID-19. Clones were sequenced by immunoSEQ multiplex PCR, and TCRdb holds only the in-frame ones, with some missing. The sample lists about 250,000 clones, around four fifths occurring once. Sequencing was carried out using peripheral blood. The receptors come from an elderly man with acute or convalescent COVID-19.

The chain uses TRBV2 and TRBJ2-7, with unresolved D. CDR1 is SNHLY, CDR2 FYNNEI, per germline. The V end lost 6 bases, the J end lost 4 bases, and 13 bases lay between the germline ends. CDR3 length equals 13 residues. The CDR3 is CASSPLTLYEQYF. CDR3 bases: TGTGCCAGCAGCCCTCTTACTCTTTACGAGCAGTACTTC.

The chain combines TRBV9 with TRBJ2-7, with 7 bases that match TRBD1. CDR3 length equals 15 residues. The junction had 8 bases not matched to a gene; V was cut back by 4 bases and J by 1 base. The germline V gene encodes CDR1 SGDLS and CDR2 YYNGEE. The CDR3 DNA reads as TGTGCCAGCAGCCAGGGGGTGGCAGGTTCCTACGAGCAGTACTTC. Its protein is CASSQGVAGSYEQYF.

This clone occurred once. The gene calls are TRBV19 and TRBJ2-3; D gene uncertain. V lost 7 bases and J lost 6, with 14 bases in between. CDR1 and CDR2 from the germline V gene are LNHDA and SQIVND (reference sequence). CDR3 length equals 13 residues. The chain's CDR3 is CASKSGSEDTQYF. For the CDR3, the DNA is TGTGCCAGTAAAAGTGGATCGGAGGATACGCAGTATTTT.

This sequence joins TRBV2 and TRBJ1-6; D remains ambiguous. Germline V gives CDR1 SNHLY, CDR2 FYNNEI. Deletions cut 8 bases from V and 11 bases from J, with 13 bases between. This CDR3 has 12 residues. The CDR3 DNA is TGTGCCAGCTGCCGGGAGAGGCCACCCCTCCACTTT. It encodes CASCRERPPLHF.

The CDR3 nucleotides read TGTGCCAGCATGGCCGGGACTCCCGTGGGAGATACGCAGTATTTT. Its translation: CASMAGTPVGDTQYF. The V and J genes are TRBV2 and TRBJ2-3; maybe TRBD2 (6 bases). From germline, CDR1 is SNHLY and CDR2 FYNNEI. Trimming cost V 7 bases and J 5 bases, with 19 bases left between them. The length of the CDR3 is 15 residues.

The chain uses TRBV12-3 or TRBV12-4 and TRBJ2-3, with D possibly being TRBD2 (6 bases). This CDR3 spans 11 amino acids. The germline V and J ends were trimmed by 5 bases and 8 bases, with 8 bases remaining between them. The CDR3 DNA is TGTGCCAGCAGTACTAGCTTTACGCAGTATTTT. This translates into CASSTSFTQYF.

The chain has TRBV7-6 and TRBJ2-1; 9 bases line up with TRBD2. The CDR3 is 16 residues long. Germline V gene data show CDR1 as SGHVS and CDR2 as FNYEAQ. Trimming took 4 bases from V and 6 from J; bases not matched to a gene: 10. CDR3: CASSSGRAGGLNEQFF. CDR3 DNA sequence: TGTGCCAGCAGCTCCGGGAGAGCGGGGGGTCTCAATGAGCAGTTCTTC.

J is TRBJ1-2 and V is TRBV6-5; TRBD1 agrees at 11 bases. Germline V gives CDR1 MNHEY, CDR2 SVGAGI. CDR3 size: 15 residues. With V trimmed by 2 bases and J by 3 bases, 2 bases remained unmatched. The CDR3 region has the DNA TGTGCCAGCAGTTACGGGACAGGGGGTGACTATGGCTACACCTTC. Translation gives CASSYGTGGDYGYTF.

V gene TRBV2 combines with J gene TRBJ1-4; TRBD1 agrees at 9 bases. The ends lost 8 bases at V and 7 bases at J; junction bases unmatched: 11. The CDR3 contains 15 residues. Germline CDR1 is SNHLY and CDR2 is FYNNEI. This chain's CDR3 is CASGTMGQGIEKLFF. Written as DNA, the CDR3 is TGTGCCAGCGGTACCATGGGACAGGGAATTGAAAAACTGTTTTTT.

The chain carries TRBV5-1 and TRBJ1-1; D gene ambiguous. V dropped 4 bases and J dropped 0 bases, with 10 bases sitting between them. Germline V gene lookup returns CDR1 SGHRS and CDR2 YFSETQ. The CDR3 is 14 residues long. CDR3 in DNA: TGCGCCAGCAGCCCTCAGTCCATGAACACTGAAGCTTTCTTT. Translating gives CASSPQSMNTEAFF. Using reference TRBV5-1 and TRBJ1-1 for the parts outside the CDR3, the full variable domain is KAGVTQTPRYLIKTRGQQVTLSCSPISGHRSVSWYQQTPGQGLQFLFEYFSETQRNKGNFPGRFSGRQFSNSRSEMNVSTLELGDSALYLCASSPQSMNTEAFFGQGTRLTVV.

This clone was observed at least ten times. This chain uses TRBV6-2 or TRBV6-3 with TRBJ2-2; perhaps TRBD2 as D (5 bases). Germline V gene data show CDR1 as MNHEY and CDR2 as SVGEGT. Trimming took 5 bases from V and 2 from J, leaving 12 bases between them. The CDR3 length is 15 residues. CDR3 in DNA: TGTGCCAGCAGTCCAGGACTTTTCAACACCGGGGAGCTGTTTTTT. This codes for CASSPGLFNTGELFF.

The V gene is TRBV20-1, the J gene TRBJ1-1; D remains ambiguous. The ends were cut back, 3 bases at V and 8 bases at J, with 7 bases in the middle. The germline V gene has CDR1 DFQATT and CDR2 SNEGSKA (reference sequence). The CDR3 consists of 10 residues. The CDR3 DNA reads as TGCAGTGCTAGTGCCAGGGAAGCTTTCTTT. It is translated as CSASAREAFF.

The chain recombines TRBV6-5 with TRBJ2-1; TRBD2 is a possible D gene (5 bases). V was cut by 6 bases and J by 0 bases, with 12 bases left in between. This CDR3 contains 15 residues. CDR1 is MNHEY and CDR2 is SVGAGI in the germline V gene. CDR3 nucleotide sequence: TGTGCCAGCAGGGGGAGCGCCCTCTCCTACAATGAGCAGTTCTTC. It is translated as CASRGSALSYNEQFF.

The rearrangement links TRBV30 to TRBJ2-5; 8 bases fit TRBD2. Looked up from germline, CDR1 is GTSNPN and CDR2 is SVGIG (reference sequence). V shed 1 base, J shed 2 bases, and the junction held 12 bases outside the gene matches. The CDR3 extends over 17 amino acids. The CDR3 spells CAWSGGKAGVEQETQYF. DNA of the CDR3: TGTGCCTGGAGTGGTGGGAAAGCGGGGGTAGAACAAGAGACCCAGTACTTC.

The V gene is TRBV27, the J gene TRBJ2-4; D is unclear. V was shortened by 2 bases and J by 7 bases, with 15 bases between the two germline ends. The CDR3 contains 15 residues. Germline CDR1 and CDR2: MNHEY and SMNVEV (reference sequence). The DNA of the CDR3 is TGTGCCAGCAGTTTAGGGCGCCTGGAAGGTAACATTCAGTACTTC. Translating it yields CASSLGRLEGNIQYF.

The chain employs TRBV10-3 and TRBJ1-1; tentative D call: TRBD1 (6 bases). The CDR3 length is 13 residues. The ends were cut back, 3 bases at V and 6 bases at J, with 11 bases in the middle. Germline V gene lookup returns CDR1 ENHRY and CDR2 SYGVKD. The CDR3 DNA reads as TGTGCCATCAGTGACAGGGGCAGGGCTGAAGCTTTCTTT. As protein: CAISDRGRAEAFF.

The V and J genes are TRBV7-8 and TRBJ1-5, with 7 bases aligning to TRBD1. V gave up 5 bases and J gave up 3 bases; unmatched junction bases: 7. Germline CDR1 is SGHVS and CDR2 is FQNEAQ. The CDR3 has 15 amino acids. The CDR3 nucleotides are TGTGCCAGCAGCCTAGGTGACAGGGCCAATCAGCCCCAGCATTTT. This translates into CASSLGDRANQPQHF.

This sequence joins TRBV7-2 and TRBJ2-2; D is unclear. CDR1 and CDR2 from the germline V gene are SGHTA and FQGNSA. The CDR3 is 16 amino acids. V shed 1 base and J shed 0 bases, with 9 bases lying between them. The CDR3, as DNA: TGTGCCAGCAGCTTAGGTTCCTTAACGAACACCGGGGAGCTGTTTTTT. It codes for CASSLGSLTNTGELFF.

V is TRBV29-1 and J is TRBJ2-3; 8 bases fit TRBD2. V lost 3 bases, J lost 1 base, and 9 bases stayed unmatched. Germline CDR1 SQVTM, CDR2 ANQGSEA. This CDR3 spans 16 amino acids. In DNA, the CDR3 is TGCAGCGTTGAGGGCGGGAGGACCTGGGGCACAGATACGCAGTATTTT. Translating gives CSVEGGRTWGTDTQYF.

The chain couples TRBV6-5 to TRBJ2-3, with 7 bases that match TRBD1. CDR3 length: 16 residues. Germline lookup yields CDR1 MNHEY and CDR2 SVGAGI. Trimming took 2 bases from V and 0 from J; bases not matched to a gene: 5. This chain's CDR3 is CASSYQPGQSTDTQYF. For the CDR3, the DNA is TGTGCCAGCAGTTACCAACCGGGACAGAGCACAGATACGCAGTATTTT.